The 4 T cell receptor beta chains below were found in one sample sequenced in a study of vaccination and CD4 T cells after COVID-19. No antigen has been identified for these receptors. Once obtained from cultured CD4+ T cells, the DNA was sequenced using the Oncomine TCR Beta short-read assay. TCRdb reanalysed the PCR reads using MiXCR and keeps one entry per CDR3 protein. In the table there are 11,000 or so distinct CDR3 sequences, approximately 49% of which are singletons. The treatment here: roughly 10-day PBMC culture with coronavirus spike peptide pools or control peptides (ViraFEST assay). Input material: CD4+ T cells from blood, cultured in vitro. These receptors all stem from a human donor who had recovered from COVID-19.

CDR3 in amino acids: CASSTLGQVNTEAFF. CDR3 nucleotides: TGTGCCAGCAGCACCCTGGGACAGGTGAACACTGAAGCTTTCTTT. The chain links TRBV14 to TRBJ1-1; 8 nucleotides line up with TRBD1. This CDR3 contains 15 residues. The V gene end was trimmed by 5 bases and the J gene end by 0 bases; junction bases not matched to a gene: 5. Per the germline V gene, CDR1 is SGHDN and CDR2 is FVKESK.

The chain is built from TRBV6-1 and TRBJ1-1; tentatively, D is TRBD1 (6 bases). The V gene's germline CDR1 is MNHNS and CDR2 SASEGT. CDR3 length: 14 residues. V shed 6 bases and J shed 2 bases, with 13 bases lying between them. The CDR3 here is CASSKGVLNTEAFF. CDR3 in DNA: TGTGCCAGCAGCAAGGGGGTGCTCAACACTGAAGCTTTCTTT.

Here the CDR3 DNA reads TGTGCCAGCAGCTTCGCCGGGGACTATGGCTACACCTTC. Translated, it gives CASSFAGDYGYTF. The gene calls are TRBV5-8 and TRBJ1-2, with D hard to call. The germline V gene encodes CDR1 SGHTS and CDR2 YDEGEE. V lost 2 bases to trimming and J lost 3 bases, with 8 bases between them. The CDR3 spans 13 residues.

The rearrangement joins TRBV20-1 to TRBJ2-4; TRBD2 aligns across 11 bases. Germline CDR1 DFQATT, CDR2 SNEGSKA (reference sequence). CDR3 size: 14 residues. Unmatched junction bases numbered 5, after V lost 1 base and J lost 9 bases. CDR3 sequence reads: CSARGGSGGAIQYF. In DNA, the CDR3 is TGCAGTGCTAGAGGGGGTAGCGGGGGGGCCATTCAGTACTTC.